This T cell receptor (beta chain) was sequenced in a study of blood T cell repertoires in COVID-19. Study at large: Sources were T cells, B-cell-depleted T cells, or PBMCs; the material itself was cDNA or gDNA.

In the original processing: Estimation of nucleated cell counts relied on the amplification of reference gene primers. Here immunoSEQ multiplex PCR was the method, and the copy in TCRdb shows in-frame clones only, minus some. V and J calls and clone size are those listed in that table; D and trimming were worked out from the DNA. This table has 85,000 to 130,000 clones, approximately 91% appearing once. Germline V CDR1 and CDR2: MGHRA, YSYEKL. The CDR3 totals 15 residues. V was pared by 6 bases and J by 3 bases, with 17 bases between. The rearrangement links TRBV4-1 to TRBJ1-2; D possibly corresponds to TRBD1 (5 bases). This TCR came from a human donor in a cohort sampled during active COVID-19. Specimen: peripheral blood. CDR3 nucleotides: TGCGCCAGCAGACCCCCAGGGAAACCCCACTATGGCTACACCTTC. Translating it yields CASRPPGKPHYGYTF.